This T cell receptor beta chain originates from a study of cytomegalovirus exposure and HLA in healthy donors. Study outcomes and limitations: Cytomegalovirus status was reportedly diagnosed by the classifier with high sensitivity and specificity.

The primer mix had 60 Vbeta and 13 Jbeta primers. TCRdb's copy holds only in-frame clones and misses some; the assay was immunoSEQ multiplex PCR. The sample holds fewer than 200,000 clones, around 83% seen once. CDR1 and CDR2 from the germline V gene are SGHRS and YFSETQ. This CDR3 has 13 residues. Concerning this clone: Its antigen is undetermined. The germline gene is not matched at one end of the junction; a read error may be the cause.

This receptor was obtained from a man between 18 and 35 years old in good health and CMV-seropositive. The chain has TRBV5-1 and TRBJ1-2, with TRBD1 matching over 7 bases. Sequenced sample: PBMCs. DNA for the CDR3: TGCGCCAGCAGCCCCCTGACAGGGTATGGCTGCACCTTC. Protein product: CASSPLTGYGCTF.